A selection of T cell receptor beta chains follows, all from one sample in a study of blood T cell repertoires in COVID-19. Profiling relied on immunoSEQ multiplex PCR, and the TCRdb table lists in-frame clones only, not all of them. Of 110,000 to 150,000 clones in the sample, around 86% were seen once. The sample consisted of PBMCs or T cells enriched from blood (not recorded which). The receptors were sampled from a man aged 50 to 59 who had recovered from COVID-19. Both conserved end residues are part of each CDR3. Each record gives: J gene, clone size, V gene, CDR3 length, D gene, CDR3 DNA, CDR3 protein. The D gene is left open where the match is weak. The size of a clone is reported for some rows only, either as once, few or many, or as a class for expanded clones.

TRBJ2-2 | . | TRBV7-9 | 14 | . | TGTGCCAGCAGCTTTCGGGCGAACACCGGGGAGCTGTTTTTT | CASSFRANTGELFF
TRBJ2-3 | . | TRBV7-2 | 17 | TRBD2 | TGTGCCAGCAGCTTAGACCGGTTAGCGGGGTCCACAGATACGCAGTATTTT | CASSLDRLAGSTDTQYF
TRBJ1-1 | . | TRBV6-5 | 14 | . | TGTGCCAGCAGCCCCCCTACAGGGAGTGTTAACGCTTTCTTT | CASSPPTGSVNAFF
TRBJ1-1 | . | TRBV7-6 | 13 | . | TGTGCCAGCAGCTCACAGGCGAACACTGAAGCTTTCTTT | CASSSQANTEAFF
TRBJ2-2 | few | TRBV9 | 15 | TRBD2 | TGTGCCAGCAGCCGGGTAGCGGGGGGCACCGGGGAGCTGTTTTTT | CASSRVAGGTGELFF
TRBJ2-3 | few | TRBV5-4 | 16 | TRBD2 | TGTGCCAGCAGCTTCCCCGGGGGGACTGAGACAGATACGCAGTATTTT | CASSFPGGTETDTQYF
TRBJ2-6 | . | TRBV12-3/TRBV12-4 | 13 | TRBD1 | TGTGCCAGCACAATGACAGGGGTCAACGTCCTGACTTTC | CASTMTGVNVLTF
TRBJ2-6 | . | TRBV3-1/TRBV3-2 | 20 | . | TGTGCCAGCAGCCCGTACGCACGGAGGTGGCGGGACTCTGGGGCCAACGTCCTGACTTTC | CASSPYARRWRDSGANVLTF
TRBJ1-5 | . | TRBV7-2 | 14 | . | TGTGCCAGCAGCTTGTTTAGTAGCAATCAGCCCCAGCATTTT | CASSLFSSNQPQHF
TRBJ1-5 | . | TRBV28 | 17 | . | TGTGCCAGCAGCCCCCAGGCTTCTCTAATTAGCAATCAGCCCCAGCATTTT | CASSPQASLISNQPQHF
TRBJ2-3 | few | TRBV10-2 | 14 | . | TGCGCCAGCGCTGCTTCACAGGCCGGAGATACGCAGTATTTT | CASAASQAGDTQYF
TRBJ1-5 | . | TRBV28 | 15 | . | TGTGCCAGCAGTAGAAGGGAGAGCGGCAATCAGCCCCAGCATTTT | CASSRRESGNQPQHF
TRBJ1-6 | . | TRBV19 | 15 | . | TGTGCCAGTTGGCCAGGAAAGTCCTATAATTCACCCCTCCACTTT | CASWPGKSYNSPLHF
TRBJ2-3 | . | TRBV11-2 | 16 | . | TGTGCCAGCAGCTTAGTAGGGGGTTTATTCACAGATACGCAGTATTTT | CASSLVGGLFTDTQYF
TRBJ1-2 | . | TRBV6-5 | 14 | . | TGTGCCAGCATTCCTCTCGGGCAGGGGCGAGGCTACACCTTC | CASIPLGQGRGYTF
TRBJ1-4 | once | TRBV6-2/TRBV6-3 | 16 | TRBD1 | TGTGCCAGCAGTTACTCGTATCCGACAGGGAATGAAAAACTGTTTTTT | CASSYSYPTGNEKLFF
TRBJ1-2 | . | TRBV14 | 13 | . | TGTGCCAGCAGCCTCCAGGAGGCCTATGGCTACACCTTC | CASSLQEAYGYTF
TRBJ2-5 | . | TRBV5-4 | 18 | TRBD2 | TGTGCCAGCAGCTCGATGGGAAGGACTAGTTTTGGGCAAGAGACCCAGTACTTC | CASSSMGRTSFGQETQYF
TRBJ1-1 | . | TRBV7-9 | 15 | . | TGTGCCAGCAGCGGGTGGGCAGGGGCAGTCACTGAAGCTTTCTTT | CASSGWAGAVTEAFF
TRBJ2-4 | . | TRBV5-1 | 19 | TRBD1 | TGCGCCAGCAGCTTGGGCGGACAGGGGGTTATTCTAGCCAAAAACATTCAGTACTTC | CASSLGGQGVILAKNIQYF
TRBJ2-7 | once | TRBV5-1 | 15 | TRBD1 | TGCGCCAGCAGCTTGAACCAGGGGGCATCCTACGAGCAGTACTTC | CASSLNQGASYEQYF
TRBJ1-4 | . | TRBV28 | 17 | . | TGTGCCAGCAGTTTAATAGGGCGCGGCATGGAGGGTGAAAAACTGTTTTTT | CASSLIGRGMEGEKLFF
TRBJ1-4 | . | TRBV28 | 15 | . | TGTGCCAGCAGTTTATTGACAGCGACTAATGAAAAACTGTTTTTT | CASSLLTATNEKLFF
TRBJ1-5 | . | TRBV23-1 | 17 | TRBD1 | TGCGCCAGCAGTCAAAGGACAGGGGAGTATAGCAATCAGCCCCAGCATTTT | CASSQRTGEYSNQPQHF
TRBJ2-3 | . | TRBV15 | 17 | . | TGTGCCACCAGCAGAGATCTCTTAGCGTTTAGCACAGATACGCAGTATTTT | CATSRDLLAFSTDTQYF
TRBJ1-3 | . | TRBV6-5 | 15 | . | TGTGCCAGCAGCCTATCACCGGGAGGTGGAAACACCATATATTTT | CASSLSPGGGNTIYF
TRBJ2-5 | . | TRBV6-4 | 13 | . | TGTGCCAGCAGTTGGAGGAGTCGGCAGACCCAGTACTTC | CASSWRSRQTQYF
TRBJ2-4 | . | TRBV6-2/TRBV6-3 | 16 | . | TGTGCCAGCAGTCCCCGGTGGGGCGAAATAGGCTACATTCAGTACTTC | CASSPRWGEIGYIQYF
TRBJ1-1 | few | TRBV5-4 | 14 | . | TGTGCCAGCAGCCAAACTATGGGGAACACTGAAGCTTTCTTT | CASSQTMGNTEAFF
TRBJ1-3 | . | TRBV7-9 | 13 | . | TGTGCCAGCAGCTTATCCGCTGGAAACACCATATATTTT | CASSLSAGNTIYF
TRBJ2-5 | . | TRBV7-8 | 14 | . | TGTGCCAGCAGCCCCGTGGAGAACCAAGAGACCCAGTACTTC | CASSPVENQETQYF
TRBJ1-3 | . | TRBV28 | 13 | TRBD1 | TGTGCCAGCAGTTTACAGGGGGTATACACCATATATTTT | CASSLQGVYTIYF
TRBJ2-7 | . | TRBV6-5 | 14 | . | TGTGCCAGCAGTTACTCCCTTGAGGGAGATGAGCAGTACTTC | CASSYSLEGDEQYF
TRBJ1-2 | . | TRBV7-8 | 13 | TRBD1 | TGTGCCAGCCGTAAAAGGACAGGGGGTGGCTACACCTTC | CASRKRTGGGYTF
TRBJ2-1 | . | TRBV7-2 | 16 | . | TGTGCCAGCAGCTTGTTCGGGCCCGCGCAGGGCAATGAGCAGTTCTTC | CASSLFGPAQGNEQFF
TRBJ2-3 | . | TRBV12-3/TRBV12-4 | 11 | . | TGTGCCAGCAGCGTCCTTGATACGCAGTATTTT | CASSVLDTQYF
TRBJ2-1 | . | TRBV5-4 | 14 | . | TGTGCCAGCAGCTTCCCCTCCAGGTACAATGAGCAGTTCTTC | CASSFPSRYNEQFF
TRBJ1-6 | . | TRBV7-3 | 15 | . | TGTGCCAGCAGCTTATCCCCCGGGAATAATTCACCCCTCCACTTT | CASSLSPGNNSPLHF
TRBJ2-5 | . | TRBV13 | 12 | . | TGTGCCAGCAGCCACATGGCGAGGGCCCAGTACTTC | CASSHMARAQYF
TRBJ2-2 | . | TRBV3-1/TRBV3-2 | 21 | TRBD2 | TGTGCCAGCAGCCGCATACCGGGACTAGCGGGAATCTATAGTGGCACCGGGGAGCTGTTTTTT | CASSRIPGLAGIYSGTGELFF
TRBJ1-1 | . | TRBV19 | 14 | . | TGTGCCAGTAGTATGGGACAAGGAAACACTGAAGCTTTCTTT | CASSMGQGNTEAFF
TRBJ1-6 | . | TRBV5-5 | 14 | TRBD1 | TGTGCCAGCAGCTCCGGACAGGTCAATTCACCCCTCCACTTT | CASSSGQVNSPLHF
TRBJ1-5 | . | TRBV29-1 | 13 | . | TGCAGCGTTGGCGGGGGCGGGGATCAGCCCCAGCATTTT | CSVGGGGDQPQHF
TRBJ1-1 | . | TRBV27 | 13 | . | TGTGCCAGCAGTTTGATGGCTAACACTGAAGCTTTCTTT | CASSLMANTEAFF
TRBJ1-1 | once | TRBV6-5 | 15 | . | TGTGCCAGCAGTTACGTGGCCAGTTTGAACACTGAAGCTTTCTTT | CASSYVASLNTEAFF
TRBJ2-5 | . | TRBV29-1 | 14 | TRBD1 | TGCAGCGTCGCCGGGACAGAATCACAAGAGACCCAGTACTTC | CSVAGTESQETQYF
TRBJ2-5 | . | TRBV10-3 | 15 | . | TGTGCCATCAGCTGGGAGGGACAGGCGGGAGAGACCCAGTACTTC | CAISWEGQAGETQYF
TRBJ2-1 | . | TRBV5-5 | 15 | TRBD2 | TGTGCCAGCAGCCTGACTAGCGGGAGGGACCGGGAGCAGTTCTTC | CASSLTSGRDREQFF
TRBJ1-2 | . | TRBV30 | 14 | TRBD1 | TGTGCCTGGAGTGCGGACAGGGGGAGCTATGGCTACACCTTC | CAWSADRGSYGYTF
TRBJ1-6 | once | TRBV19 | 16 | TRBD1 | TGTGCCAGTACCCCCGGAACAGGGGGCAGTAATTCACCCCTCCACTTT | CASTPGTGGSNSPLHF
TRBJ2-7 | . | TRBV19 | 13 | TRBD2 | TGTGCCAGTGCCGGGGGGAGATCCTACGAGCAGTACTTC | CASAGGRSYEQYF
TRBJ2-1 | . | TRBV25-1 | 15 | TRBD2 | TGTGCCAGCAGTAAAACGACTAGCGGGATGGATGAGCAGTTCTTC | CASSKTTSGMDEQFF
TRBJ1-5 | . | TRBV28 | 13 | TRBD1 | TGTGCCAGCAGTTTGGACAGGGGACGGCCCCAGCATTTT | CASSLDRGRPQHF
TRBJ1-2 | . | TRBV3-1/TRBV3-2 | 15 | TRBD1 | TGTGCCAGCAGCCAAGGACAGGGGAAAGTACATGGCTACACCTTC | CASSQGQGKVHGYTF
TRBJ1-5 | . | TRBV7-2 | 15 | . | TGTGCCAGCAGCTTAGGTTGGGGAGGCAATCAGCCCCAGCATTTT | CASSLGWGGNQPQHF
TRBJ2-3 | . | TRBV19 | 15 | . | TGTGCCAGTAGTATTTGGGCAAGTCCCTGGGATACGCAGTATTTT | CASSIWASPWDTQYF